These T cell receptor beta chains were read from a single sample in a study of T cells expressing NK-cell markers. TCRdb processed the 5' RACE reads again and assigns one entry to each CDR3 protein, with no DNA. The table lists 550,000 to 600,000 distinct CDR3 sequences, with 3.5% to 4.5% in the top ten. What was sequenced was blood T cells: a sorted CD56 or NKG2C T cell subset, CD4+ or CD8+ T cells, or bulk PBMC T cells (not recorded which). The receptors were sampled from a man younger than 30 in good health. Each CDR3 is given with its conserved first and last residue.

j_call v_call cdr3_aa
TRBJ1-2 TRBV28 CASSLTQGTEGYTF
TRBJ1-2 TRBV5-1 CASSDGTGDFYGYTF
TRBJ2-1 TRBV12-3/TRBV12-4 CASIKDGSYNEQFF
TRBJ2-2 TRBV9 CASSAERSGELFF
TRBJ1-2 TRBV6-1 CASSEHDRVGYTF
TRBJ1-1 TRBV25-1 CASRPGRRPLYTEAFF
TRBJ2-7 TRBV5-1 CASYRDYTYEQYF
TRBJ1-1 TRBV27 CASRSEISTEAFF
TRBJ2-3 TRBV7-8 CASSLGHLVSTDTQYF
TRBJ2-7 TRBV20-1 CSAADSGTGSYEQYF
TRBJ1-1 TRBV20-1 CSARDGRGDKDTEAFF
TRBJ2-7 TRBV28 CASEGAVREQYF
TRBJ2-7 TRBV4-2 CASSQEEYGRAYEQYF
TRBJ2-3 TRBV24-1 CATSDPTSGITDTQYF
TRBJ2-2 TRBV9 CASSVGEGSGELFF
TRBJ2-1 TRBV20-1 CSARDLEGQEYNEQFF
TRBJ2-3 TRBV12-3/TRBV12-4 CASSPMSDTDTQYF
TRBJ1-1 TRBV12-3/TRBV12-4 CASSFVLRGEHTEAFF
TRBJ2-2 TRBV5-4 CASSLPRQGDTGELFF
TRBJ1-1 TRBV19 CASNGRGASSEAFF
TRBJ1-2 TRBV30 CAWSRVGNYGYTF
TRBJ2-3 TRBV7-9 CASSKTSGSEDTQYF
TRBJ2-1 TRBV24-1 CATSDLRHEQFF
TRBJ1-1 TRBV5-1 CASSLLDTEAFF
TRBJ2-5 TRBV20-1 CSASPGLAGGEWETQYF
TRBJ1-6 TRBV12-3/TRBV12-4 CASNYGNNSPLHF
TRBJ2-1 TRBV20-1 CSASVLREVYNEQFF
TRBJ2-5 TRBV29-1 CSVPKGLSTGTEQETQYF
TRBJ2-5 TRBV6-5 CASSYFGTSVPETQYF
TRBJ2-7 TRBV19 CASRPRGGGNYEQYF
TRBJ2-4 TRBV30 CAWNDPGVKNIQYF
TRBJ2-3 TRBV29-1 CSVNTGPQTDTQYF
TRBJ2-1 TRBV28 CASSPGAREQFF
TRBJ2-2 TRBV9 CASSAFGALGELFF
TRBJ2-3 TRBV25-1 CASSDFEDFPTDTQYF
TRBJ2-1 TRBV29-1 CSVRPGLAGGGNEQFF
TRBJ2-5 TRBV7-9 CASSVRLAETQETQYF
TRBJ1-2 TRBV7-9 CASSSLTAENYGYTF
TRBJ2-5 TRBV10-3 CAISVQRDETQYF